The 8 T cell receptor beta chains in this list originate from one sample, sequenced in a study of breast tumors, draining lymph nodes, adjacent tissues (dated by TCRdb to the mid-2010s). The lymph node samples were taken from the axillary draining lymph nodes of breast cancer patients. The library came from multiplex PCR. Sequencing used an Illumina HiSeq 2000. TCRdb trimmed public reads at Q25 via fastp, called clones via MiXCR and kept in-frame beta chains. Entries that share a CDR3 protein sequence are merged under the most common genes and DNA. Here the sample has about 230,000 distinct CDR3 sequences; 32% occur a single time. 1.3% to 1.5% of the sample lies in the top ten. Sequenced input: axillary lymph node tissue. Receptors originate from a female donor with breast cancer. Some clones in this sample may be carry-over from other donors' samples.

This clonotype was seen at least ten times. V usage is TRBV10-3 and J usage is TRBJ2-7; the D gene could be TRBD1 or TRBD2 (5 bases each). In germline, CDR1 is ENHRY, CDR2 SYGVKD. Trimming took off 8 bases at V and 3 bases at J, with 14 bases between the two ends. The CDR3 length is 13 residues. CDR3: CAIGTGADYEQYF. DNA of the CDR3: TGTGCCATCGGGACCGGGGCCGACTACGAGCAGTACTTC.

This clonotype was observed many times. A much larger clone differs by one base, so this may be a read error. V gene TRBV6-4 combines with J gene TRBJ2-5; no definite D call. The V gene's germline CDR1 is MRHNA and CDR2 SNTAGT. V was trimmed by 5 bases and J by 0 bases, leaving 13 bases between them. The CDR3 totals 15 residues. CDR3 sequence: CASSHGRSYQETQYF. In DNA form, the CDR3 reads TGTGCCAGCAGTCACGGACGGTCATACCAAGAGACCCAGTACTTC.

As regards this clonotype: This may arise from a read error, as a much more abundant clone is one base away. V gene TRBV5-5 combines with J gene TRBJ2-1; D not certain. Between the trimmed V and J ends, which lost 4 bases and 0 bases, there was a span of 11 bases. The CDR3 extends over 15 amino acids. The germline gives CDR1 SGHKS, CDR2 YYEKEE (reference sequence). The DNA of the CDR3 is TGTGCCAGCAGCCCGATAGCTAACTCCTACAATGAGCAGTTCTTC. Its translation: CASSPIANSYNEQFF.

This clonotype was seen repeatedly, ten times or more. The chain recombines TRBV6-5 with TRBJ2-6; TRBD2 might be the D (5 bases). Germline V gene lookup returns CDR1 MNHEY and CDR2 SVGAGI. The CDR3 is 16 residues long. The V and J ends lost 2 bases and 0 bases respectively, with 8 bases between them. In DNA, the CDR3 is TGTGCCAGCAGTTACACTCGGGGCTCTGGGGCCAACGTCCTGACTTTC. It encodes CASSYTRGSGANVLTF.

This clonotype was detected many times. The chain is built from TRBV19 and TRBJ2-3, with 8 bases lining up with TRBD2. The CDR3 covers 17 residues. Germline V lookup: CDR1 LNHDA, CDR2 SQIVND (reference sequence). The junction had 10 bases not matched to a gene; V was cut back by 2 bases and J by 3 bases. CDR3 in DNA: TGTGCCAGTAGTATACCCCCGACCGGCGGGAGGACAGATACGCAGTATTTT. Translation: CASSIPPTGGRTDTQYF.

This clonotype was found once. Compared with germline, one end of the junction differs, possibly owing to a read error. V usage is TRBV7-2 and J usage is TRBJ1-2; D may be TRBD1 (5 bases). The length of the CDR3 is 14 residues. Germline assignment: CDR1 SGHTA and CDR2 FQGNSA. The CDR3 spells CASSSLGGRYGYTF. The DNA for the CDR3 is TGCGCCAGCAGCTCCCTCGGGGGAAGATATGGCTACACCTTC.

This clonotype showed up many times. The chain uses TRBV5-6 and TRBJ1-2; D unclear. Germline CDR1 reads SGHDT; CDR2 reads YYEEEE. There are 15 residues in the CDR3. V was shortened by 0 bases and J by 4 bases, with 13 bases between the two germline ends. The CDR3 sequence: CASSLGGRWIYGYTF. Here the CDR3 DNA reads TGTGCCAGCAGCTTGGGTGGCAGGTGGATCTATGGCTACACCTTC. The whole variable domain, remainder taken from reference TRBV5-6 and TRBJ1-2, is DAGVTQSPTHLIKTRGQQVTLRCSPKSGHDTVSWYQQALGQGPQFIFQYYEEEERQRGNFPDRFSGHQFPNYSSELNVNALLLGDSALYLCASSLGGRWIYGYTFGSGTRLTVV.

Ten or more counts support this clonotype. This rearrangement joins TRBV4-1 to TRBJ1-5; maybe TRBD1 (6 bases). V gave up 1 base and J gave up 6 bases, with 13 bases separating them. Germline V gene data show CDR1 as MGHRA and CDR2 as YSYEKL. CDR3 length equals 15 residues. In DNA form, the CDR3 reads TGCGCCAGCAGCCAAGGGGGGGCGCGGAGTCAGCCCCAGCATTTT. It codes for CASSQGGARSQPQHF.